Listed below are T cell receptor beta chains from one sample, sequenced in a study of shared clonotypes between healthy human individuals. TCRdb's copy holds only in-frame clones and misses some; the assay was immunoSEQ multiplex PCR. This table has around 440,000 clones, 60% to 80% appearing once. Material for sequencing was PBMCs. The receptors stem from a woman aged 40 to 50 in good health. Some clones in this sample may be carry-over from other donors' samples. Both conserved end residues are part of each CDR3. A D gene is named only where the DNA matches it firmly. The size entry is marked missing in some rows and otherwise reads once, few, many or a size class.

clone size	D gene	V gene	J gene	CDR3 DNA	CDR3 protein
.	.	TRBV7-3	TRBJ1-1	TGTGCCAGCAGCCCTCACGGCACTCGGAACACTGAAGCTTTCTTT	CASSPHGTRNTEAFF
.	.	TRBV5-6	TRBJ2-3	TGTGCCAGCAGCGGCGAGTTTAGCACAGATACGCAGTATTTT	CASSGEFSTDTQYF
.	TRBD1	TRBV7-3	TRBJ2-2	TGTGCCAGCAGCTTCCAGCCCCCCGGGACAGGGAACACCGGGGAGCTGTTTTTT	CASSFQPPGTGNTGELFF
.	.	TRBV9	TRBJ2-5	TGTGCCAGCAGCGTAGGGCCCTTCCAAGAGACCCAGTACTTC	CASSVGPFQETQYF
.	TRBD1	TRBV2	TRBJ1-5	TGTGCCAGCAGCCCGGACAGGGCGAGTCAGCCCCAGCATTTT	CASSPDRASQPQHF
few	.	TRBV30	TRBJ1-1	TGTGCCTGGACCCGGGATAGGAACACTGAAGCTTTCTTT	CAWTRDRNTEAFF
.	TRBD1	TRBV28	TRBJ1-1	TGTGCCAGCAGTTGGGAGGGGGCGTCTGAAGCTTTCTTT	CASSWEGASEAFF
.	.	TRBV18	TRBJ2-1	TGTGCCAGCTCACTGGGGCAGGGAAATTTAAATGAGCAGTTCTTC	CASSLGQGNLNEQFF
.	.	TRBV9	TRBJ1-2	TGTGCCAGCAGCCTAGGGCTAACGGGGTATGGCTACACCTTC	CASSLGLTGYGYTF
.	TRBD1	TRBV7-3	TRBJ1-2	TGTGCCAGCAGCTTAAAACCCTCGGCTCGGGACAGGGGAATCGATGGCTACACCTTC	CASSLKPSARDRGIDGYTF
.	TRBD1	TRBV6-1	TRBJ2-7	TGTGCCAGCGGTCGAGGGACAGGGATAGGCTACGAGCAGTACTTC	CASGRGTGIGYEQYF
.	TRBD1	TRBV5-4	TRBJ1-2	TGTGCCAGCAGTCTCCCAAGAAGGAAGGGGGCGGGCTACACCTTC	CASSLPRRKGAGYTF
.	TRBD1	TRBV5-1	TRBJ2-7	TGCGCCACATCACTGCAGGGGGCGTTCTACGAGCAGTACTTC	CATSLQGAFYEQYF
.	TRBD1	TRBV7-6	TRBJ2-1	TGTGCCAGCAGCTTATCCCGGACAGGGGGCCGCAATGAGCAGTTCTTC	CASSLSRTGGRNEQFF
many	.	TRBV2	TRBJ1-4	TGTGCCAGCAGTGAAGGTGACAGTCAAAAACTGTTTTTT	CASSEGDSQKLFF
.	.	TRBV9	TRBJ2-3	TGTGCCAGCAGCCGGAGGCAGGGGAACTCAGATACGCAGTATTTT	CASSRRQGNSDTQYF
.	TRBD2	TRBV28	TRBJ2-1	TGTGCCAGCAGTGGCCCGGGACTAGCGGATGAGCAGTTCTTC	CASSGPGLADEQFF
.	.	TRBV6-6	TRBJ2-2	TGTGCCAGCAGTAACGCCGGGGAGCTGTTTTTT	CASSNAGELFF
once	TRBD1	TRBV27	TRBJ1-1	TGTGCCAGCAGTTTATACCGGGACAGGGGCAAGCCTGAAGCTTTCTTT	CASSLYRDRGKPEAFF
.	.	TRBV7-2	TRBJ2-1	TGTGCCAGCAGCTTAGGTGGAGGGGAGCCGTACAATGAGCAGTTCTTC	CASSLGGGEPYNEQFF
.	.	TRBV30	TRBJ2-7	TGTGCCTGGAGGGACGGCCCTCAGATATACGAGCAGTACTTC	CAWRDGPQIYEQYF
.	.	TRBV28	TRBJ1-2	TGTGCCAGCAGTTTAATCGGTGGCTACACCTTC	CASSLIGGYTF
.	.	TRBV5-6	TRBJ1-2	TGTGCCAGCAGCTTGGTTAGGCAGCAGCAAAACTATGGCTACACCTTC	CASSLVRQQQNYGYTF
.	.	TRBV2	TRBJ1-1	TGTGCCAGCATGATGAGGGAAAGTGTAACTGAAGCTTTCTTT	CASMMRESVTEAFF
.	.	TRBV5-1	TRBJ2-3	TGCGCCAGCAGCTTGTTTAACCCAAATTCGGATACGCAGTATTTT	CASSLFNPNSDTQYF
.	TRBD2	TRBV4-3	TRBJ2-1	TGCGCCAGCAGCAGGACTAGCGGGAGTATGAATGAGCAATTCTTC	CASSRTSGSMNEQFF